This TCR beta chain derives from a study of long-term antiretroviral therapy in people with HIV. With regard to this clone: Antigen specificity is unknown.

CDR3 size: 15 residues. V lost 0 bases and J 4 bases, leaving 12 bases between the germline ends. Germline CDR1 is WNHNN and CDR2 is SYGVQD (reference sequence). Every participant gave one or more pre-ART and two or more post-ART PBMC samples. General study points: CDR3 length ranges were narrower in HIV repertoires than in controls. Diversity rose after ART but stayed below transplant donor controls.

immunoSEQ v3.0 was run at survey level. Here immunoSEQ multiplex PCR was the method, and the copy in TCRdb shows in-frame clones only, minus some. The repertoire has about 21,000 clones, approximately 81% of them found once; the top ten carry 3% to 3.5%. The origin of this receptor is a woman aged 45 to 65 with HIV. Sequences were derived from unsorted PBMCs, sampled 1.9 years after starting antiretroviral therapy. The chain employs TRBV10-1 and TRBJ2-5; D call uncertain. The CDR3 spells CASSESKSSRETQYF. CDR3 DNA: TGCGCCAGCAGTGAGTCGAAATCTAGTCGAGAGACCCAGTACTTC.